The 16 T cell receptor beta chains given below trace back to one sample, sequenced in a study of T cells after posttransplantation cyclophosphamide. Busulfan-fludarabine conditioning, marrow transplant, and cyclophosphamide on days +3 and +4 were administered. The protocol was immunoSEQ multiplex PCR, while the TCRdb copy is restricted to in-frame clones and leaves out a portion. The sample presents over 7,500 clones, none singletons. The specimen comprised PBMCs, sampled after an allogeneic stem cell transplant with post-transplant cyclophosphamide. These receptor sequences come from a male patient aged 30 to 39 who received an allogeneic stem cell transplant from an unrelated donor, was CMV-positive, and had acute and chronic GVHD. Some of these T cells may belong to the graft donor.

This clone appeared many times. The V gene is TRBV5-1, the J gene TRBJ2-5; 16 bases match TRBD2. This CDR3 comprises 18 residues. The germline gives CDR1 SGHRS, CDR2 YFSETQ. After removal of 7 bases from V and 4 bases from J, the junction contained 13 bases not matched to a gene. CDR3 protein: CASETGTSGGAGIETQYF. The CDR3 region has the DNA TGCGCCAGCGAAACCGGGACTAGCGGGGGGGCCGGAATAGAGACCCAGTACTTC.

This clone ranks as medium-sized. The J gene is TRBJ2-1, the V gene TRBV10-3; 8 bases are shared with TRBD2. The germline V gene encodes CDR1 ENHRY and CDR2 SYGVKD. After removal of 10 bases from V and 9 bases from J, the junction contained 14 bases not matched to a gene. The CDR3 has 14 residues. CDR3 sequence (DNA): TGTGCCACGGGGGAGACTAGCGACCACATTGAGCAGTTCTTC. Amino acids: CATGETSDHIEQFF.

This clone was detected ten times or more. V gene TRBV5-6 combines with J gene TRBJ2-7; D gene ambiguous. CDR1 and CDR2 from the germline V gene are SGHDT and YYEEEE. V was shortened by 0 bases and J by 1 base, with 5 bases between the two germline ends. This CDR3 region has 13 residues. CDR3 region: CASSLDLSYEQYF. CDR3 nucleotides: TGTGCCAGCAGCTTGGACCTATCCTACGAGCAGTACTTC.

This clone is deemed medium-sized (0.01 to 0.1%). The chain recombines TRBV18 with TRBJ1-2; 8 positions agree with TRBD1. Germline values: CDR1 KGHSH, CDR2 LQKENI. V dropped 3 bases and J dropped 12; count of bases not matched to a gene: 12. The length of the CDR3 is 14 residues. The CDR3, as DNA: TGTGCCAGCTCACCGGGACAGGATACCCTCGTCCACACCTTC. Its translation: CASSPGQDTLVHTF.

This clone was detected ten times or more. The V and J genes are TRBV7-2 and TRBJ2-7; 7 nucleotides agree with TRBD1. V lost 4 bases and J lost 4; bases outside the gene matches: 1. The CDR3 length is 12 residues. The germline CDR1 and CDR2 sequences are SGHTA and FQGNSA. The CDR3 DNA reads TGTGCCAGCAGCTCGACAGGGTACGAGCAGTACTTC. This codes for CASSSTGYEQYF.

This chain links TRBV7-2 with TRBJ2-2; 7 bases are shared with TRBD1. Germline V gene sequence: CDR1 SGHTA, CDR2 FQGNSA. This CDR3 spans 14 amino acids. The V and J ends lost 3 bases and 5 bases, in that order; junction bases with no gene match: 3. The CDR3 here is CASSFGRGTGELFF. CDR3 DNA sequence: TGTGCCAGCAGCTTCGGCAGGGGGACCGGGGAGCTGTTTTTT.

This clone was observed at least ten times. This sequence joins TRBV19 and TRBJ2-3; 12 nucleotides align to TRBD2. CDR1 and CDR2 (germline): LNHDA, SQIVND (reference sequence). The CDR3 is 15 residues long. Trimming cost V 7 bases and J 8 bases; bases outside gene matches: 10. The CDR3 DNA reads as TGTGCCAGTAAGGGACTAGCGGGTTCGTATGGTACGCAGTATTTT. This sequence encodes CASKGLAGSYGTQYF.

This clone was seen ten or more times. V gene TRBV6-6 combines with J gene TRBJ2-7; 9 bases fit TRBD1. The CDR3 has 15 amino acids. V was pared by 4 bases and J by 0 bases, with 4 bases of the junction left unmatched. Germline CDR1 reads MNHNY; CDR2 reads SVGAGI (reference sequence). CDR3 residues: CASSSTGQGSYEQYF. The CDR3 DNA reads TGTGCCAGCAGTTCTACGGGACAGGGCTCCTACGAGCAGTACTTC.

The table lists this clone with a few counts. CDR3 loop: CASTDEGGAGETQYF. The CDR3 DNA follows: TGTGCCAGCACCGACGAGGGGGGGGCTGGGGAGACCCAGTACTTC. This sequence joins TRBV7-6 and TRBJ2-5, with a tentative D call TRBD2 (7 bases). The CDR3 is 15 amino acids. The germline V gene encodes CDR1 SGHVS and CDR2 FNYEAQ. The V and J ends lost 7 bases and 5 bases respectively, with 20 bases between them.

This clone was seen at least ten times. The chain has TRBV18 and TRBJ2-7, with 10 bases fitting TRBD2. Germline CDR1 and CDR2: KGHSH and LQKENI. This CDR3 contains 15 residues. V lost 3 bases to trimming and J lost 3 bases; unmatched junction nucleotides: 5. CDR3 residues: CASSPVAGGSYEQYF. In DNA form, the CDR3 reads TGTGCCAGCTCACCTGTAGCGGGAGGAAGCTACGAGCAGTACTTC.

In this sample, this clone turned up many times. V and J are TRBV2 and TRBJ2-5, with D hard to call. V lost 4 bases and J 1 base, leaving 7 bases between the germline ends. Germline CDR1 is SNHLY and CDR2 is FYNNEI. The CDR3 is 13 residues long. In nucleotides, the CDR3 is TGTGCCAGCAGTGGACGACTCCAAGAGACCCAGTACTTC. It codes for CASSGRLQETQYF. Supplemented by reference TRBV2 and TRBJ2-5, the full variable domain reads EPEVTQTPSHQVTQMGQEVILRCVPISNHLYFYWYRQILGQKVEFLVSFYNNEISEKSEIFDDQFSVERPDGSNFTLKIRSTKLEDSAMYFCASSGRLQETQYFGPGTRLLVL.

By its share, this clone is medium-sized. J is TRBJ1-5 and V is TRBV19, with D possibly TRBD1 on 6 matching bases. The germline gives CDR1 LNHDA, CDR2 SQIVND (reference sequence). The CDR3 is 13 amino acids. The V gene lost 9 bases and the J gene lost 5 bases, with 14 bases spanning the gap. CDR3 in amino acids: CASGGDIDQPQHF. CDR3 nucleotide sequence: TGTGCCAGCGGGGGGGACATTGATCAGCCCCAGCATTTT.

This clone was detected ten times or more. The V call is TRBV10-3, the J call TRBJ1-2; D might be TRBD1 (6 bases). Germline V lookup: CDR1 ENHRY, CDR2 SYGVKD. V lost 10 bases, J lost 4 bases, and 16 bases lay in between. This CDR3 region has 13 residues. CDR3 in amino acids: CATLAQGTYGYTF. CDR3 nucleotides: TGTGCCACCTTAGCACAGGGAACCTATGGCTACACCTTC.

The table lists this clone with many counts. This rearrangement joins TRBV7-3 to TRBJ2-3, with 8 bases fitting TRBD2. Losses at the gene ends were 0 bases for V and 4 bases for J; bases not matched to a gene: 6. The CDR3 is made up of 16 amino acids. The germline V gene has CDR1 SGHTA and CDR2 FQGTGA. The CDR3 nucleotides are TGTGCCAGCAGCTTAACCGGGACTAGGGGACCAGATACGCAGTATTTT. Residues: CASSLTGTRGPDTQYF. The full variable domain, with the rest looked up from reference TRBV7-3 and TRBJ2-3, is GAGVSQTPSNKVTEKGKYVELRCDPISGHTALYWYRQSLGQGPEFLIYFQGTGAADDSGLPNDRFFAVRPEGSVSTLKIQRTERGDSAVYLCASSLTGTRGPDTQYFGPGTRLTVL.

This clone was seen more than once but under ten times. The chain carries TRBV7-2 and TRBJ1-5, with D possibly being TRBD1 (5 bases). The CDR3 totals 16 residues. Deletions cut 1 base from V and 3 bases from J, with 13 bases between. Germline V gene lookup returns CDR1 SGHTA and CDR2 FQGNSA. For the CDR3, the DNA is TGTGCCAGCAGCTTAGTAGAGAGAGGGGCCAATCAGCCCCAGCATTTT. Its protein is CASSLVERGANQPQHF.

This clone occurred many times. The chain couples TRBV12-3 or TRBV12-4 to TRBJ1-5, with D maybe TRBD1 (5 bases). The CDR3 has 14 residues. The V gene lost 5 bases and the J gene lost 0 bases, with 8 bases spanning the gap. The CDR3 bases are TGTGCCAGCAGTCCACAGGATAGCAATCAGCCCCAGCATTTT. This translates into CASSPQDSNQPQHF.